The present T cell receptor (beta chain) was sequenced within a study of T cells expressing NK-cell markers. About the study: Sorted CD3+CD56-NKG2C+, CD3+CD56+NKG2C+ and CD3+CD56+NKG2C- T cells supplied the TCR beta repertoires. The study sequenced eight donors, seven HCMV-seropositive and one seronegative. Findings and caveats of the study: Uncertainty persisted over the HCMV specificity of expanded NKG2C+ T cell clones.

cDNA encoding TCR beta was synthesized via 5'RACE template switching incorporating UMIs. TCRdb reprocessed the 5' RACE reads and reports one entry per CDR3 protein, with no DNA. The sample has approximately 460,000 distinct CDR3 sequences. Concerning this clonotype: Its antigen is as yet unknown.

The CDR3 is 17 amino acids. In germline, CDR1 is MNHNS, CDR2 SASEGT. Sequencing input: blood T cells: a sorted CD56 or NKG2C T cell subset, CD4+ or CD8+ T cells, or bulk PBMC T cells (not recorded which). This chain links TRBV6-1 with TRBJ2-1; absent DNA, TCRdb's TRBD2 call cannot be checked. The receptor comes from a woman aged 18-69 years in good health. The CDR3 sequence is CASTHNAAGEFSDEQFF.